Included here is one T cell receptor (beta chain) sequence, with context. This sample was included in a study of Graves' ophthalmopathy and Graves' hyperthyroidism. CDR3 regions of TCR beta were amplified from RNA transcripts. The first round was an RT-PCR with HTBI primers, and the second round was a multiplex PCR. TCRdb ran MiXCR on the multiplex PCR reads and lists one entry per CDR3 protein. The sample includes 340,000 or so distinct CDR3 sequences, 17% of them seen just once. This CDR3 region has 12 residues. In germline, CDR1 is MNHNS, CDR2 SASEGT. With 0 bases removed from V and 7 bases from J, the gap between germline ends came to 6 bases.

The sequenced sample consisted of peripheral blood. The receptor's source is an adult man with Graves' ophthalmopathy. J is TRBJ1-2 and V is TRBV6-1; D unresolved. CDR3 sequence reads: CASSEAVSGYTF. CDR3 bases: TGTGCCAGCAGTGAAGCGGTCTCTGGCTACACCTTC.